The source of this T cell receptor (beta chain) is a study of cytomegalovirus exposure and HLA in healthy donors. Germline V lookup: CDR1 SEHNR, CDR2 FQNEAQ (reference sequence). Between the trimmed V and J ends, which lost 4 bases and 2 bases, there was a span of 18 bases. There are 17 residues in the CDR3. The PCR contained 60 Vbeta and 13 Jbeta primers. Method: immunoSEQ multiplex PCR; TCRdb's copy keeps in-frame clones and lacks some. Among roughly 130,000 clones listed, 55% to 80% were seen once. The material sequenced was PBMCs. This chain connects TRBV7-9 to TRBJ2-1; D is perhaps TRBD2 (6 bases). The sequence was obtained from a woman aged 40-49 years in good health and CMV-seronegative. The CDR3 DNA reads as TGTGCCAGCAGCTCCCCGTCGGGGCGGGGTACCTACAATGAGCAGTTCTTC. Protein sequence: CASSSPSGRGTYNEQFF.